One sample yielded the 4 T cell receptor beta chains listed below, sequenced in a study of blood T cell repertoires in COVID-19. Method: immunoSEQ multiplex PCR; TCRdb's copy keeps in-frame clones and lacks some. The sample records approximately 60,000 clones, 80% to 90% being singletons. Specimen: peripheral blood. Receptors were obtained from a man in his fifties with active COVID-19.

The chain joins TRBV7-8 to TRBJ1-1; no clear D gene. V was trimmed by 5 bases and J by 3 bases, leaving 16 bases between them. CDR3 size: 15 residues. Germline CDR1 SGHVS, CDR2 FQNEAQ. The CDR3 DNA is TGTGCCAGCAGCCCTAGGTTTCGGGGTGACACTGAAGCTTTCTTT. Translating it yields CASSPRFRGDTEAFF.

This clone was found once. The chain joins TRBV6-5 to TRBJ2-7; 11 bases agree with TRBD2. This CDR3 contains 14 residues. Trimming at V came to 8 bases and at J to 3 bases, leaving 6 bases not matched to a gene. CDR1 and CDR2 from the germline V gene are MNHEY and SVGAGI. CDR3 loop: CASGRLAGSYEQYF. The DNA of the CDR3 is TGTGCCAGCGGCAGACTAGCGGGGAGCTACGAGCAGTACTTC.

The chain employs TRBV7-8 and TRBJ2-3; 7 bases line up with TRBD2. V lost 3 bases to trimming and J lost 0 bases; unmatched junction nucleotides: 6. The CDR3 spans 16 residues. Germline V CDR1 and CDR2: SGHVS, FQNEAQ. The CDR3 sequence: CASSLVSGHSTDTQYF. CDR3 DNA sequence: TGTGCCAGCAGCTTGGTTAGCGGGCATAGCACAGATACGCAGTATTTT.

The chain is built from TRBV29-1 and TRBJ2-3; maybe TRBD2 (5 bases). This CDR3 is built from 13 residues. With 4 bases removed from V and 4 bases from J, the gap between germline ends came to 12 bases. From germline, CDR1 is SQVTM and CDR2 ANQGSEA. The CDR3, as DNA: TGCAGCGTTGTTTTCAGCGGCGCAGATACGCAGTATTTT. Translation gives CSVVFSGADTQYF.